This T cell receptor beta chain was captured by sequencing in a study of blood T cell repertoires in COVID-19. Study summary: Sites across the United States, Italy and Spain contributed samples from acute and convalescent COVID-19.

The CDR3 runs 15 residues. Trimming took 0 bases from V and 10 from J; bases not matched to a gene: 8. Per germline, CDR1 KGHSH and CDR2 LQKENI. Produced via immunoSEQ multiplex PCR; TCRdb's table is partial and in-frame only. The sample holds about 50,000 clones, 86% seen once. This rearrangement joins TRBV18 to TRBJ2-1, with 8 nucleotides matching TRBD2. The sequence derives from a woman aged 50 to 65 who had recovered from COVID-19. Specimen: PBMCs or T cells enriched from blood (not recorded which). The CDR3 reads CASSPPSGGHQEQFF. The CDR3 DNA sequence: TGTGCCAGCTCACCACCCTCGGGGGGGCATCAGGAGCAGTTCTTC.